The sequence of this T cell receptor (beta chain) was determined in a study of T-cell memory formation after mild COVID-19. Study at large: The two donors had largely donor-specific TCR clusters.

TCRdb reprocessed the 5' RACE reads via MiXCR and lists one record per CDR3 protein. The sample shows hundreds of thousands of distinct CDR3 sequences, approximately 19% of them seen only once. This TCR derives from a man younger than 35 who had mild COVID-19 (a few samples of this study predate the infection). Cell type and time point are not known. Sequencing input: PBMCs or a T cell subset sorted from them (not recorded which).

CDR3 nucleotide sequence: TGTGCCAGCAGAGCGACGGGGATTGGAAACACCATATATTTT. It translates to CASRATGIGNTIYF. V is TRBV7-2 and J is TRBJ1-3; no definite D call. V dropped 6 bases and J dropped 3 bases, with 12 bases sitting between them. Germline V gene sequence: CDR1 SGHTA, CDR2 FQGNSA. The CDR3 loop spans 14 amino acids. Full variable domain (remainder filled in from reference TRBV7-2 and TRBJ1-3): GAGVSQSPSNKVTEKGKDVELRCDPISGHTALYWYRQSLGQGLEFLIYFQGNSAPDKSGLPSDRFSAERTGGSVSTLTIQRTQQEDSAVYLCASRATGIGNTIYFGEGSWLTVV.